This T cell receptor (beta chain) is drawn from a study of CD8 T cells in ankylosing spondylitis. Study-wide points: Reports say disease-linked clones showed up significantly more in matched ankylosing spondylitis synovial fluid. Within peripheral blood, clones linked to disease were CD8+ and relatively rare. Some of these motif variants have turned up before, in reports on reactive arthritis synovial fluid and blood. What appeared characteristic of ankylosing spondylitis blood was a TCR beta motif of fewer than ten highly homologous variants.

This clonotype showed up just a few times. Its specificity is unknown. It was by quantitative 5'-RACE with molecular barcodes that TCR beta libraries were made. TCRdb used MiXCR to reprocess the 5' RACE reads, holding one entry per CDR3 protein. The table lists roughly 700,000 distinct CDR3 sequences, around 17% of them singletons. The source of this sequence is a male donor with ankylosing spondylitis. The material sequenced was blood, either unsorted or a sorted T cell fraction (not recorded which).

The CDR3 DNA is TGCAGCGTTTGGGGTTCAGCTAACTATGGCTACACCTTC. Protein sequence: CSVWGSANYGYTF. The chain is built from TRBV29-1 and TRBJ1-2; D gene unclear. Germline V gene data show CDR1 as SQVTM and CDR2 as ANQGSEA. The CDR3 consists of 13 residues. V lost 5 bases and J 0 bases, leaving 10 bases between the germline ends.